This TCR beta chain was found in a study of cytomegalovirus exposure and HLA in healthy donors. The PCR contained 60 Vbeta and 13 Jbeta primers. Libraries were prepared by immunoSEQ multiplex PCR; TCRdb keeps only in-frame clonotypes and omits some of them. In the table there are 100,000 to 150,000 clones, roughly 78% of which are singletons. General study findings and limits: Among the CMV-associated chains, a few were confirmed in vitro as specific for CMV antigens.

Concerning this clone itself: Antigen: not known.

Germline V gene data show CDR1 as SGHKS and CDR2 as YYEKEE (reference sequence). This CDR3 has 16 residues. Trimming took off 2 bases at V and 1 base at J, with 12 bases between the two ends. The sequenced sample was PBMCs. This sequence originates from a young man in good health and CMV-seronegative. The rearrangement links TRBV5-5 to TRBJ2-2; D is possibly TRBD2 (6 bases). This CDR3 reads CASSFYSGGNTGELFF. DNA of the CDR3: TGTGCCAGCAGCTTTTACTCCGGGGGGAACACCGGGGAGCTGTTTTTT.